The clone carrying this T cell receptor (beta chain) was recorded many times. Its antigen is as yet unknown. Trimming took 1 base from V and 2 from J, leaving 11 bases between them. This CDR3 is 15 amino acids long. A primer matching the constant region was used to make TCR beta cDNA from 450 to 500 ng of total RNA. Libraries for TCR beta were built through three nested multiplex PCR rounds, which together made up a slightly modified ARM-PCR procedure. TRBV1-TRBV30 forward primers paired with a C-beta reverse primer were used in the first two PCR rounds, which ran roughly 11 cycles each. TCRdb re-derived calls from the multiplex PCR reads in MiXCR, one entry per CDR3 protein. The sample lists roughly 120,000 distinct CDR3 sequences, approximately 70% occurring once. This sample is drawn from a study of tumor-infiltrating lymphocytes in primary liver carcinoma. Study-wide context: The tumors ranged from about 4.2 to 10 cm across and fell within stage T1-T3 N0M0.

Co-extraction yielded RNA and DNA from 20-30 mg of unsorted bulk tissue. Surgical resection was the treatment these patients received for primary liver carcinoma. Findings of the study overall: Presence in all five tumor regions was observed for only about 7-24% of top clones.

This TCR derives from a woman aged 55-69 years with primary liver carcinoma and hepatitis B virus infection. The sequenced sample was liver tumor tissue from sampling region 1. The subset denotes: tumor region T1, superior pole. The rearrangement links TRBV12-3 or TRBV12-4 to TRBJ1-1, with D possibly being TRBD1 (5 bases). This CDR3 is CASSLVLGTNTEAFF. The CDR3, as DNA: TGTGCCAGCAGTTTAGTTCTTGGGACCAACACTGAAGCTTTCTTT.